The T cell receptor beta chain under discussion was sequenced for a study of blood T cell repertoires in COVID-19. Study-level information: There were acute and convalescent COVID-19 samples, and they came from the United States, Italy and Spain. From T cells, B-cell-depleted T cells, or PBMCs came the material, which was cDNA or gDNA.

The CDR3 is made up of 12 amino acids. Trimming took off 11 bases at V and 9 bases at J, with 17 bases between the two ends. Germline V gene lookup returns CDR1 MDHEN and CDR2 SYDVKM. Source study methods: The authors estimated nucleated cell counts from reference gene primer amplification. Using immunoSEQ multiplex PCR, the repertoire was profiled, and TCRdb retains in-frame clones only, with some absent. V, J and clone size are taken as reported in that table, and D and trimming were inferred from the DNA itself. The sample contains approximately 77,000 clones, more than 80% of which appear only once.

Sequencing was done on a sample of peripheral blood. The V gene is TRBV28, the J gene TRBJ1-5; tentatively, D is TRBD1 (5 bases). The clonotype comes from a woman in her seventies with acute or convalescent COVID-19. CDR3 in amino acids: CAPHDGGVPQHF. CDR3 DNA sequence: TGTGCCCCCCACGACGGGGGGGTGCCCCAGCATTTT.